This passage covers 17 T cell receptor beta chains from one sample sequenced in a study of CD8+ T cells in alopecia areata. Specified treatment: oral pan-JAK inhibitor, 5-10 mg twice daily. TCR sequencing used cDNA made by reverse transcription of extracted RNA. Only in-frame clones appear in the TCRdb table, and some are missing; sequencing was by immunoSEQ multiplex PCR. The data hold roughly 100,000 clones, with around 55% observed a single time. The sample in question was CD8+ T cells sorted from blood, obtained at week 4, from a patient treated with tofacitinib. The origin of the receptors is a human donor with alopecia areata.

For this clone: At the DNA level, this CDR3 is encoded by other sequences in the same sample as well. V is TRBV7-9 and J is TRBJ1-2, with a weak D call TRBD1 (6 bases). The CDR3 contains 13 residues. V was clipped by 5 bases and J by 2 bases, with 9 bases between them. Germline CDR1 and CDR2: SEHNR and FQNEAQ (reference sequence). In DNA, the CDR3 is TGTGCCAGCAGCCCTACAGGGAACTATGGCTACACCTTC. Protein product: CASSPTGNYGYTF.

The chain links TRBV13 to TRBJ1-2, with TRBD1 matching over 7 bases. This CDR3 region has 16 residues. Germline values: CDR1 PRHDT, CDR2 FYEKMQ (reference sequence). Losses at the gene ends were 3 bases for V and 2 bases for J; bases not matched to a gene: 9. CDR3 sequence: CASSFRGEHTNYGYTF. The CDR3 nucleotides read TGTGCCAGCAGCTTCAGGGGGGAACACACGAACTATGGCTACACCTTC.

The chain joins TRBV7-8 to TRBJ2-3; D unclear. Trimming left V 0 bases short and J 4 bases short, with 5 bases between. The germline gives CDR1 SGHVS, CDR2 FQNEAQ. The CDR3 consists of 13 residues. The DNA for the CDR3 is TGTGCCAGCAGCTTAGCGACCCCAGATACGCAGTATTTT. It encodes CASSLATPDTQYF.

The rearrangement joins TRBV7-9 to TRBJ2-7; unclear D gene. The CDR3 length is 12 residues. In germline, CDR1 is SEHNR, CDR2 FQNEAQ (reference sequence). Trimming removed 1 base at V and 3 bases at J, with 4 bases between. The CDR3 spells CASSLEIYEQYF. Here the CDR3 DNA reads TGTGCCAGCAGCTTAGAGATCTACGAGCAGTACTTC.

The rearrangement joins TRBV25-1 to TRBJ2-1; 9 bases match TRBD2. The CDR3 contains 15 residues. Germline V lookup: CDR1 MGHDK, CDR2 SYGVNS. J was trimmed by 8 bases and V by 5 bases; bases with no gene match: 10. CDR3 loop: CASSLVGGRADEQFF. CDR3 DNA: TGTGCCAGCAGTCTCGTGGGCGGGAGGGCCGATGAGCAGTTCTTC.

This sequence joins TRBV13 and TRBJ2-4, with unresolved D. V was clipped by 2 bases and J by 0 bases, with 8 bases between them. The CDR3 is 15 amino acids. Germline V lookup: CDR1 PRHDT, CDR2 FYEKMQ (reference sequence). Here the CDR3 reads CASSLRSGAKNIQYF. CDR3 sequence (DNA): TGTGCCAGCAGCTTAAGGAGTGGAGCCAAAAACATTCAGTACTTC.

This clone was picked up a small number of times. The chain combines TRBV10-3 with TRBJ2-5; D is perhaps TRBD1 (5 bases). V was pared by 7 bases and J by 4 bases, with 19 bases between. The CDR3 is made up of 15 amino acids. Germline values: CDR1 ENHRY, CDR2 SYGVKD. The CDR3 loop is CAIIRGQGNPETQYF. For the CDR3, the DNA is TGTGCCATCATACGTGGGCAGGGAAACCCAGAGACCCAGTACTTC.

This clone was recorded a few times. The chain has TRBV19 and TRBJ2-1, with unresolved D. The CDR3 has 14 residues. Germline V CDR1 and CDR2: LNHDA, SQIVND (reference sequence). The ends were cut back, 5 bases at V and 0 bases at J, with 8 bases in the middle. The CDR3 sequence is CASSSVGSYNEQFF. CDR3 DNA sequence: TGTGCCAGTAGTTCGGTTGGCTCCTACAATGAGCAGTTCTTC. Drawing the rest from reference TRBV19 and TRBJ2-1, the complete variable domain is DGGITQSPKYLFRKEGQNVTLSCEQNLNHDAMYWYRQDPGQGLRLIYYSQIVNDFQKGDIAEGYSVSREKKESFPLTVTSAQKNPTAFYLCASSSVGSYNEQFFGPGTRLTVL.

This chain links TRBV7-9 with TRBJ2-1, with D perhaps matching TRBD2 (5 bases). This CDR3 contains 13 residues. V shed 9 bases and J shed 4 bases, with 13 bases lying between them. The germline V gene encodes CDR1 SEHNR and CDR2 FQNEAQ (reference sequence). The CDR3 coding sequence is TGTGCCAGTGAGCGGAGTATGTACAATGAGCAGTTCTTC. It encodes CASERSMYNEQFF.

The count of this clone is one. The J gene is TRBJ1-2, the V gene TRBV7-9, with D possibly being TRBD1 (5 bases). The V gene lost 5 bases and the J gene lost 6 bases, with 10 bases spanning the gap. CDR1 is SEHNR, CDR2 FQNEAQ, per germline (reference sequence). The CDR3 contains 12 residues. The chain's CDR3 is CASSPGTDGYTF. CDR3 nucleotide sequence: TGTGCCAGCAGCCCAGGGACGGATGGCTACACCTTC.

The genes are TRBV4-3 and TRBJ2-5, with 8 positions matching TRBD2. This CDR3 is 16 amino acids long. J lost 4 bases, V lost 2 bases, and 9 bases had no gene match. Per germline, CDR1 LGHNA and CDR2 YSLEER. CDR3 residues: CASSQRAGVVGETQYF. The CDR3 DNA follows: TGCGCCAGCAGCCAACGAGCGGGAGTGGTCGGAGAGACCCAGTACTTC.

V and J are TRBV9 and TRBJ1-1; D gene ambiguous. Germline-derived CDR1 and CDR2 are SGDLS and YYNGEE. With 0 bases removed from V and 3 bases from J, the gap between germline ends came to 9 bases. This CDR3 is built from 14 residues. The CDR3, as DNA: TGTGCCAGCAGCGTAGATGTGGGTTACACTGAAGCTTTCTTT. Protein product: CASSVDVGYTEAFF.

The table lists this clone with many counts. The chain recombines TRBV7-2 with TRBJ2-7; 8 bases align to TRBD2. The V and J ends lost 1 base and 3 bases, in that order; junction bases with no gene match: 8. This CDR3 has 16 residues. In germline, CDR1 is SGHTA, CDR2 FQGNSA. The CDR3 protein is CASSLGAGGLSYEQYF. CDR3 sequence (DNA): TGTGCCAGCAGCTTAGGGGCGGGGGGACTAAGCTACGAGCAGTACTTC.

Turning to this clone: At one end, the junction sequence differs from germline, possibly due to a read error. At the DNA level, this CDR3 is encoded by other sequences in the same sample as well. This chain uses TRBV9 with TRBJ2-5, with 7 bases that match TRBD1. Germline CDR1 is SGDLS and CDR2 is YYNGEE. The CDR3 is 12 amino acids. In DNA, the CDR3 is TGCGCCAGCAGCGACAGGGAGGAGACCCAGTACTTC. Its protein product is CASSDREETQYF.

The chain is built from TRBV27 and TRBJ2-3; TRBD2 matches 7 bases. The CDR3 is 14 residues long. Germline V gene lookup returns CDR1 MNHEY and CDR2 SMNVEV (reference sequence). Unmatched junction bases numbered 5, after V lost 8 bases and J lost 0 bases. The CDR3 region has the DNA TGTGCCAGCTCAGCGGGGACTAGCACAGATACGCAGTATTTT. Protein product: CASSAGTSTDTQYF.

The chain couples TRBV7-9 to TRBJ1-2, with D unclear. Germline V lookup: CDR1 SEHNR, CDR2 FQNEAQ (reference sequence). This CDR3 spans 16 amino acids. With 0 bases removed from V and 1 base from J, the gap between germline ends came to 12 bases. Written as DNA, the CDR3 is TGTGCCAGCAGCTTAGCAGTCAACCGGGGTAACTATGGCTACACCTTC. Amino acid sequence: CASSLAVNRGNYGYTF.

The chain couples TRBV7-2 to TRBJ1-1; D call uncertain. V lost 3 bases and J 2 bases, leaving 10 bases between the germline ends. The CDR3 is made up of 14 amino acids. The V gene's germline CDR1 is SGHTA and CDR2 FQGNSA. This chain's CDR3 is CASSFPGVNTEAFF. CDR3 nucleotides: TGTGCCAGCAGCTTCCCAGGAGTTAACACTGAAGCTTTCTTT.